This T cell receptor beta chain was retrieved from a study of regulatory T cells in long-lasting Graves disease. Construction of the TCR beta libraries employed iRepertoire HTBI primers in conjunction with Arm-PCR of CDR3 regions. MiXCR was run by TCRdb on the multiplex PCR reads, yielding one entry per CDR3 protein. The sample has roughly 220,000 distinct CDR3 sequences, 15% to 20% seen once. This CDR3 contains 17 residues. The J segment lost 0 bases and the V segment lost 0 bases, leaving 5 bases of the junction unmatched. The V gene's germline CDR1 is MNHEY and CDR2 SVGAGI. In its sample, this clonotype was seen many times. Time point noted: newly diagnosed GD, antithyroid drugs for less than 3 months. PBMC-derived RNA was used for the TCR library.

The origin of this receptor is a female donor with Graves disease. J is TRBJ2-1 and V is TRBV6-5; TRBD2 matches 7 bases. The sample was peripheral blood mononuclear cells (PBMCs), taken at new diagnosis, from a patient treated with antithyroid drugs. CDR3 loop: CASSYSRRGSSYNEQFF. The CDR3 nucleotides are TGTGCCAGCAGTTACTCGAGGCGGGGGAGCTCCTACAATGAGCAGTTCTTC.